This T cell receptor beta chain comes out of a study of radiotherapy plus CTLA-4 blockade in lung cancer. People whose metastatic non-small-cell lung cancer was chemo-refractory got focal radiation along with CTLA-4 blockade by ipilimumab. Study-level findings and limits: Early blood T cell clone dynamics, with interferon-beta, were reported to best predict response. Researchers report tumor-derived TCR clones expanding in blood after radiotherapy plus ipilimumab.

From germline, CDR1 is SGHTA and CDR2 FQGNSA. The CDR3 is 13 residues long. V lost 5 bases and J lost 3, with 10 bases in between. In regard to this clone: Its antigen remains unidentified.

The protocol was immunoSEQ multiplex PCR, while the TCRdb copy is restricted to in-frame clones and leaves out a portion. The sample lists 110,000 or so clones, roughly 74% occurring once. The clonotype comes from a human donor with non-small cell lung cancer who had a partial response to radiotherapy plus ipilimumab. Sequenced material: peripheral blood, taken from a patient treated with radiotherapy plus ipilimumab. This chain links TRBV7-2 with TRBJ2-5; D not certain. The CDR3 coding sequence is TGTGCCAGCAGCCTACCCGAAGAAGAGACCCAGTACTTC. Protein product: CASSLPEEETQYF.